This T cell receptor (beta chain) was captured by sequencing in a study of metastatic and nonmetastatic thyroid tumors. Whole-study context: Malignant and benign thyroid patients had repertoires compared in peripheral blood and tumor or nodule tissue.

None of the patients had undergone any treatment ahead of thyroid surgery. This CDR3 spans 18 amino acids. The J segment lost 4 bases and the V segment lost 0 bases, leaving 10 bases of the junction unmatched. Germline CDR1 is MNHEY and CDR2 is SVGAGI. This clone was seen more than once but under ten times. TCRdb re-analyzed the PCR reads using MiXCR. In the table there are approximately 90,000 clones, approximately 9% of which are singletons. The sequenced sample consisted of blood. This chain connects TRBV6-5 to TRBJ2-3; 10 nucleotides line up with TRBD1. This receptor was obtained from a female donor with papillary thyroid cancer or a benign thyroid nodule (not recorded which). Some clones in this sample may be carry-over from other donors' samples. The CDR3, as DNA: TGTGCCAGCAGTTACTCGACCGCCGGACAGGGGGATGCAGATACGCAGTATTTT. Translated, it gives CASSYSTAGQGDADTQYF.